This T cell receptor beta chain was captured by sequencing in a study of CD8+ T cells in alopecia areata. Study-wide context: Patients took tofacitinib for 6 to 18 months, followed by 6 drug-free months.

The V segment lost 0 bases and the J segment 4 bases; nucleotides outside the gene matches: 4. Germline CDR1 SGDLS, CDR2 YYNGEE. This CDR3 region has 15 residues. Treatment meaning: oral pan-JAK inhibitor, 5-10 mg twice daily. Extraction and reverse transcription of RNA yielded cDNA as the sequencing template. The protocol was immunoSEQ multiplex PCR, while the TCRdb copy is restricted to in-frame clones and leaves out a portion. Of around 200,000 clones in the sample, under 70% were seen once. Sample: CD4+ T cells sorted from blood, taken at week 4, from a patient treated with tofacitinib. The sequence derives from a human donor with alopecia areata. V and J are TRBV9 and TRBJ2-7; TRBD2 matches 10 bases. CDR3 DNA: TGTGCCAGCAGCGTAGCAGCTAGCGGGGGATACGAGCAGTACTTC. Its protein product is CASSVAASGGYEQYF. Filled out from reference TRBV9 and TRBJ2-7, the complete variable domain reads DSGVTQTPKHLITATGQRVTLRCSPRSGDLSVYWYQQSLDQGLQFLIQYYNGEERAKGNILERFSAQQFPDLHSELNLSSLELGDSALYFCASSVAASGGYEQYFGPGTRLTVT.